This T cell receptor (beta chain) was documented in a study of blood T cell repertoires in COVID-19. Study-level background: Some COVID-19 samples were acute and others convalescent; all came from the United States, Italy and Spain.

Between the trimmed V and J ends, which lost 4 bases and 6 bases, there was a span of 9 bases. The germline V gene has CDR1 LNHDA and CDR2 SQIVND (reference sequence). The CDR3 runs to 13 residues. In the authors' workflow: Amplification of reference gene primers provided the estimated nucleated cell counts. Data came from immunoSEQ multiplex PCR; TCRdb stores just in-frame clones and leaves some out. The DNA was the basis for D and trimming; V, J and clone size are from that table. The table lists over 85,000 clones, approximately 90% of them singletons, with roughly 2.2% in the top ten. This clonotype originated in a human donor with active COVID-19. The donor label of this sample is uncertain. V gene TRBV19 combines with J gene TRBJ2-2; D possibly corresponds to TRBD1 (5 bases). The sequencing input was peripheral blood. CDR3 in amino acids: CASSSLGAGELFF. CDR3 DNA: TGTGCCAGTAGTAGCCTAGGGGCCGGGGAGCTGTTTTTT.